This passage covers 22 T cell receptor beta chains from one sample sequenced in a study of T cell responses to AZD1222 COVID-19 vaccine (dated by TCRdb to the early 2020s). The library was prepared using the immunoSEQ multiplex PCR assay. The table comes from immuneACCESS by way of TCRdb, which keeps in-frame sequences with V and J called. Part of the clones is missing from these tables; in studies checked, under half for an unresolved V gene and the rest for unknown reasons. The sample data list about 110,000 clones, and 90% of these were observed just once. The ten largest clones capture about 4.9% of the sample. In light of the paper, this sample's time point label describes: baseline before first vaccination. This specimen consisted of peripheral blood, obtained on day 0 of AZD1222 vaccination. The receptor set was obtained from an adult in good health.

The chain is built from TRBV5-4 and TRBJ2-7; possibly TRBD1 or TRBD2 for D (5 bases each). The CDR3 extends over 12 amino acids. V gave up 0 bases and J gave up 4 bases, with 5 bases separating them. Germline values: CDR1 SGHNT, CDR2 YYREEE (reference sequence). The CDR3 here is CASSLGGYEQYF. The CDR3, as DNA: TGTGCCAGCAGCTTGGGGGGGTACGAGCAGTACTTC.

The chain is built from TRBV27 and TRBJ1-5, with 8 bases aligning to TRBD1. V trimming: 5 bases; J trimming: 4 bases; junction bases outside the gene matches: 16. CDR3 length: 18 residues. The germline V gene has CDR1 MNHEY and CDR2 SMNVEV (reference sequence). CDR3 region: CASSPLVPGQAKNQPQHF. Here the CDR3 DNA reads TGTGCCAGCAGTCCTCTAGTTCCGGGACAGGCGAAGAATCAGCCCCAGCATTTT.

For the CDR3, the DNA is TGCAGCGTGCCAGGGGGGGGGCACAATGAGCAGTTCTTC. It is translated as CSVPGGGHNEQFF. The chain recombines TRBV29-1 with TRBJ2-1; D may correspond to TRBD1 or TRBD2 (7 bases each). Germline values: CDR1 SQVTM, CDR2 ANQGSEA. CDR3 size: 13 residues. V lost 6 bases to trimming and J lost 5 bases, with 14 bases between them.

The chain is built from TRBV7-3 and TRBJ2-1; 10 bases match TRBD2. With V trimmed by 2 bases and J by 9 bases, 7 bases remained unmatched. CDR3 length: 15 amino acids. Germline V gene sequence: CDR1 SGHTA, CDR2 FQGTGA. This CDR3 is CASSLLLAGVSEQFF. The CDR3 region has the DNA TGTGCCAGCAGCTTATTGCTAGCGGGAGTCAGTGAGCAGTTCTTC.

V and J are TRBV9 and TRBJ2-7; 11 bases are shared with TRBD2. Germline V gene sequence: CDR1 SGDLS, CDR2 YYNGEE. The CDR3 has 15 residues. V trimming: 0 bases; J trimming: 4 bases; junction bases outside the gene matches: 3. The CDR3 DNA reads TGTGCCAGCAGCGTAGGGGCTAGCGGGAGGTACGAGCAGTACTTC. Protein sequence: CASSVGASGRYEQYF.

The rearrangement uses TRBV9 and TRBJ2-3; TRBD2 matches at 7 bases. The V and J ends lost 3 bases and 2 bases, in that order; junction bases with no gene match: 9. The CDR3 has 16 amino acids. Germline V CDR1 and CDR2: SGDLS, YYNGEE. The CDR3 DNA reads as TGTGCCAGCAGCGCGACTAGCTGGGCGCACACAGATACGCAGTATTTT. Translation: CASSATSWAHTDTQYF.

Comment on this clone: At one end the junction does not follow the germline gene, possibly because of a read error. The chain recombines TRBV6-5 with TRBJ2-7; D remains ambiguous. The CDR3 loop spans 15 amino acids. Germline V gene data show CDR1 as MNHEY and CDR2 as SVGAGI. Here the CDR3 reads CASSDSTSSYYEQYF. Here the CDR3 DNA reads TGTGCCAGCAGTGACTCGACAAGTTCCTACTACGAGCAGTACTTC.

V and J are TRBV15 and TRBJ2-1; D remains ambiguous. Trimming shortened V by 4 bases and J by 9 bases, and 7 bases separated the two germline ends. This CDR3 contains 11 residues. Germline V gene lookup returns CDR1 LNHNV and CDR2 YYDKDF (reference sequence). CDR3 protein: CATSIFGEQFF. CDR3 DNA: TGTGCCACCAGCATCTTTGGTGAGCAGTTCTTC.

The J gene is TRBJ1-1, the V gene TRBV6-2 or TRBV6-3, with 9 nucleotides matching TRBD1. This CDR3 region has 17 residues. CDR1 and CDR2 from the germline V gene are MNHEY and SVGEGT. V shed 5 bases and J 1 base; nucleotides not matched to a gene: 11. CDR3 sequence (DNA): TGTGCCAGCAGTCGGACAGGGGCCTCTAAGGGGAACACTGAAGCTTTCTTT. This encodes CASSRTGASKGNTEAFF.

The rearrangement joins TRBV4-1 to TRBJ2-1, with a possible D match to TRBD2 (7 bases). The ends were cut back, 0 bases at V and 7 bases at J, with 16 bases in the middle. This CDR3 is built from 16 residues. Germline assignment: CDR1 MGHRA and CDR2 YSYEKL. DNA for the CDR3: TGCGCCAGCAGCCAAGATGTGAGCAGGGGAGGGAATGAGCAGTTCTTC. It specifies CASSQDVSRGGNEQFF.

CDR3 region: CASKPGPNTEAFF. The DNA for the CDR3 is TGTGCCAGCAAGCCCGGGCCTAACACTGAAGCTTTCTTT. This chain uses TRBV14 with TRBJ1-1; no reliable D call. Germline lookup yields CDR1 SGHDN and CDR2 FVKESK. The length of the CDR3 is 13 residues. The V and J ends lost 7 bases and 2 bases respectively, with 11 bases between them.

The rearrangement joins TRBV12-3 or TRBV12-4 to TRBJ1-2, with TRBD1 matching 7 bases. V shed 5 bases and J 2 bases; nucleotides not matched to a gene: 2. This CDR3 has 13 residues. CDR3: CASSGGQNYGYTF. The CDR3 nucleotides are TGTGCCAGCAGTGGGGGACAGAACTATGGCTACACCTTC.

This chain links TRBV27 with TRBJ2-1; 9 bases are a match to TRBD2. This CDR3 has 15 amino acids. Germline V gene data show CDR1 as MNHEY and CDR2 as SMNVEV (reference sequence). The ends lost 8 bases at V and 5 bases at J; junction bases unmatched: 10. DNA for the CDR3: TGTGCCAGCTTCCGGAGCCTAGCGGGAAACAATGAGCAGTTCTTC. It yields the protein CASFRSLAGNNEQFF.

This chain joins TRBV10-3 and TRBJ2-2; 10 bases agree with TRBD2. V shed 2 bases, J shed 6 bases, and the junction held 6 bases outside the gene matches. The CDR3 has 16 residues. Germline CDR1 and CDR2: ENHRY and SYGVKD. CDR3 coding DNA: TGTGCCATCAGTGAGGGGCTAGCGGGAGCGTCCGGGGAGCTGTTTTTT. It encodes CAISEGLAGASGELFF.

For the CDR3, the DNA is TGTGCCGCGGGGGAAGGGGCCGGTAATCAGCCCCAGCATTTT. The encoded protein is CAAGEGAGNQPQHF. This chain connects TRBV6-6 to TRBJ1-5; tentative D call: TRBD1 (5 bases). The V end was cut by 11 bases, the J end by 4 bases, with 18 bases between. From germline, CDR1 is MNHNY and CDR2 SVGAGI (reference sequence). This CDR3 spans 14 amino acids.

The V gene is TRBV10-3, the J gene TRBJ2-7; the D gene is possibly TRBD2 (5 bases). V gave up 4 bases and J gave up 6 bases, with 13 bases separating them. The CDR3 spans 13 residues. Germline CDR1 ENHRY, CDR2 SYGVKD. The CDR3 spells CAISVRELGEQYF. The CDR3 bases are TGTGCCATCAGTGTAAGGGAGTTAGGCGAGCAGTACTTC.

V is TRBV10-3 and J is TRBJ2-2; 13 positions match TRBD2. Germline-derived CDR1 and CDR2 are ENHRY and SYGVKD. The junction had 11 bases not matched to a gene; V was cut back by 6 bases and J by 7 bases. The CDR3 has 17 amino acids. CDR3 bases: TGTGCCATCAGGTCGACTAGCGGGAGGACAAGGGGCGGGGAGCTGTTTTTT. Translated: CAIRSTSGRTRGGELFF.

The rearrangement uses TRBV5-1 and TRBJ1-5, with TRBD1 matching over 9 bases. V lost 3 bases and J lost 4; bases outside the gene matches: 5. The CDR3 is made up of 15 amino acids. Germline assignment: CDR1 SGHRS and CDR2 YFSETQ. The chain's CDR3 is CASSSGTGNNQPQHF. The CDR3 nucleotides read TGCGCCAGCAGCTCCGGGACAGGGAATAATCAGCCCCAGCATTTT.

The genes are TRBV6-5 and TRBJ1-5; D might be TRBD1 (5 bases). From germline, CDR1 is MNHEY and CDR2 SVGAGI. The CDR3 length is 15 residues. Trimming pared 8 bases from V and 4 bases from J, leaving 18 bases between. CDR3 sequence: CASLRAPGGNQPQHF. The CDR3 DNA is TGTGCCAGCCTCCGGGCTCCGGGGGGAAATCAGCCCCAGCATTTT.

This clone was counted a single time. The chain employs TRBV5-1 and TRBJ2-7, with 12 bases fitting TRBD2. The germline V gene encodes CDR1 SGHRS and CDR2 YFSETQ. Trimming removed 1 base from V and 5 bases from J; junction bases left unmatched: 4. This CDR3 spans 15 amino acids. The CDR3 DNA sequence: TGCGCCAGCAGCTTGCTAGCGGGAGGGCCTGACGAGCAGTACTTC. This translates into CASSLLAGGPDEQYF.

The chain links TRBV10-3 to TRBJ1-4; D might be TRBD1 (5 bases). The V gene lost 4 bases and the J gene lost 3 bases, with 9 bases spanning the gap. This CDR3 is 14 amino acids long. Per the germline V gene, CDR1 is ENHRY and CDR2 is SYGVKD. The CDR3 region has the DNA TGTGCCATCAGTGGAGGGGCGGCTAATGAAAAACTGTTTTTT. Its protein product is CAISGGAANEKLFF.

This clone showed up just once. The genes are TRBV9 and TRBJ2-1; D remains unclear. The CDR3 sequence is 15 residues long. V was clipped by 4 bases and J by 2 bases, with 13 bases between them. Per germline, CDR1 SGDLS and CDR2 YYNGEE. The CDR3 sequence is CASSPSQQPYNEQFF. CDR3 bases: TGTGCCAGCAGCCCCTCCCAGCAGCCCTACAATGAGCAGTTCTTC.